Below, one T cell receptor (beta chain) is given with its context. This specimen belongs to a study of blood T cell repertoires in COVID-19. In the original analysis: Reference gene primer amplification gave nucleated cell count estimates. The repertoire was sequenced with immunoSEQ multiplex PCR; TCRdb's copy has only in-frame clones and lacks some. V, J and clone size are those of that table, while D and trimming were read from the DNA. This sample has around 70,000 clones, with about 92% found just once. Germline assignment: CDR1 MDHEN and CDR2 SYDVKM. The V segment lost 4 bases and the J segment 4 bases; nucleotides outside the gene matches: 7. The CDR3 spans 15 residues.

The TCR originated in a man in his fifties with acute or convalescent COVID-19. The sequencing input was peripheral blood. This sequence joins TRBV28 and TRBJ1-5, with 7 bases identical to TRBD1. The CDR3 nucleotides are TGTGCCAGCAGTTCCGGGACAGTCGGGAATCAGCCCCAGCATTTT. Residues: CASSSGTVGNQPQHF.